One and the same sample provided the 28 T cell receptor beta chains below, sequenced in a study of Graves' ophthalmopathy and Graves' hyperthyroidism (dated by TCRdb to 2016 to 2019). For sequencing, an Illumina HiSeq 2000 was employed. TCR beta CDR3 regions were amplified from RNA transcripts for repertoire sequencing. A first-round RT-PCR used HTBI primers with the Qiagen OneStep RT-PCR kit, followed by a second-round multiplex PCR, size selection and purification. TCRdb redid the processing of the public reads, applying fastp at Q25 and MiXCR, and retained in-frame beta chains. Each CDR3 protein gets just one entry, which takes the most common genes and DNA from the rows behind it. Counted in this sample were over a million distinct CDR3 sequences; about 40% of them appeared once. Over 8.5% of the sample lies in the top ten. Sequencing input: peripheral blood or thyroid tissue (not recorded which). The receptors shown here come from an adult man with Graves' hyperthyroidism.

V and J are TRBV13 and TRBJ2-7; TRBD1 matches at 11 bases. The CDR3 has 15 residues. Germline CDR1 is PRHDT and CDR2 is FYEKMQ (reference sequence). The V gene end was trimmed by 6 bases and the J gene end by 3 bases; junction bases not matched to a gene: 7. CDR3 nucleotides: TGTGCCAGCAGTCCAGGGACAGGGGGTGACTACGAGCAGTACTTC. Translated, it gives CASSPGTGGDYEQYF.

A remark on this clonotype: A single base separates this from a much larger clone, so it may be a read error. This rearrangement joins TRBV6-6 to TRBJ2-7; D perhaps matches TRBD1 (5 bases). The CDR3 extends over 13 amino acids. Per germline, CDR1 MNHNY and CDR2 SVGAGI (reference sequence). The CDR3 sequence: CASKKDKTYEHYF. Written as DNA, the CDR3 is TGTGCCAGCAAAAAGGACAAAACCTACGAGCACTACTTC.

This clonotype was detected ten times or more. The V gene is TRBV20-1, the J gene TRBJ2-5; maybe TRBD2 (6 bases). Germline CDR1 DFQATT, CDR2 SNEGSKA (reference sequence). CDR3 length equals 13 residues. V dropped 6 bases and J dropped 5 bases, with 16 bases sitting between them. DNA of the CDR3: TGCAGTGCCCCGATCGGGGGTCGCGAGACCCAGTACTTC. This sequence encodes CSAPIGGRETQYF.

A few counts support this clonotype. The chain carries TRBV29-1 and TRBJ1-1; 8 nucleotides align to TRBD1. Germline lookup yields CDR1 SQVTM and CDR2 ANQGSEA. The CDR3 runs to 12 residues. J gave up 6 bases and V 3 bases, and 3 bases lay outside the gene matches. This CDR3 is CSVEKTGAEAFF. The CDR3 coding sequence is TGCAGCGTTGAGAAGACAGGGGCTGAAGCTTTCTTT.

In this sample, this clonotype turned up once. At one boundary the junction diverges from the germline segment, which might be a read error. V usage is TRBV6-5 and J usage is TRBJ1-4; 7 nucleotides match TRBD1. The CDR3 consists of 14 residues. Germline V gene lookup returns CDR1 MNHEY and CDR2 SVGAGI. CDR3 sequence (DNA): TGTGCCATCACCGCAGGGGGACACAATGAAAAACTATTTTTT. Its translation: CAITAGGHNEKLFF.

As for this clonotype: A junction boundary mismatches the germline segment, possibly from a read error. CDR3 residues: CASSLTGGVGGGELFF. Here the CDR3 DNA reads TGTGCTAGCAGCTTAACGGGGGGAGTAGGCGGCGGGGAGCTGTTTTTT. The chain carries TRBV7-9 and TRBJ2-2; 7 nucleotides agree with TRBD2. The CDR3 has 16 amino acids. Germline CDR1 reads SEHNR; CDR2 reads FQNEAQ (reference sequence).

In this sample, this clonotype turned up many times. The chain recombines TRBV9 with TRBJ2-5; 7 nucleotides line up with TRBD2. V shed 0 bases and J 5 bases; nucleotides not matched to a gene: 4. CDR3 length: 14 amino acids. Looked up from germline, CDR1 is SGDLS and CDR2 is YYNGEE. The CDR3 reads CASSVAGGFETQYF. CDR3 bases: TGTGCCAGCAGCGTAGCGGGGGGTTTTGAGACCCAGTACTTC.

This rearrangement joins TRBV6-6 to TRBJ1-5, with D possibly TRBD1 on 5 matching bases. The V gene's germline CDR1 is MNHNY and CDR2 SVGAGI (reference sequence). Trimming left V 4 bases short and J 2 bases short, with 12 bases between. This CDR3 is 15 amino acids long. The CDR3 reads CASSLGVPGNQPQHF. CDR3 DNA: TGTGCCAGCAGTTTGGGGGTGCCGGGCAATCAGCCCCAGCATTTT.

The chain employs TRBV20-1 and TRBJ2-7; D unresolved. The germline V gene encodes CDR1 DFQATT and CDR2 SNEGSKA (reference sequence). This CDR3 contains 13 residues. The germline V and J ends were trimmed by 0 bases and 4 bases, with 10 bases remaining between them. The CDR3 loop is CSARDSSDYEQYF. CDR3 in DNA: TGCAGTGCTAGAGATTCTTCCGATTACGAGCAGTACTTC.

The chain links TRBV24-1 to TRBJ2-5, with 7 bases matching TRBD2. The length of the CDR3 is 12 residues. Per the germline V gene, CDR1 is KGHDR and CDR2 is SFDVKD. V shed 10 bases and J 2 bases; nucleotides not matched to a gene: 3. The CDR3 loop is CATGGRQETQYF. The CDR3 nucleotides are TGTGCCACGGGAGGGCGGCAAGAGACCCAGTACTTC.

At least ten counts were recorded for this clonotype. This chain connects TRBV5-1 to TRBJ2-6; the D is unclear. In germline, CDR1 is SGHRS, CDR2 YFSETQ. The V end lost 1 base, the J end lost 2 bases, and 10 bases lay between the germline ends. This CDR3 spans 16 amino acids. This CDR3 is CASSLSVPPGANVLTF. Written as DNA, the CDR3 is TGCGCCAGCAGCTTGAGTGTCCCGCCTGGGGCCAACGTCCTGACTTTC.

The chain uses TRBV5-5 and TRBJ1-5; TRBD1 might be the D (6 bases). The CDR3 is 15 amino acids. The germline V and J ends were trimmed by 1 base and 3 bases, with 11 bases remaining between them. Germline CDR1 is SGHKS and CDR2 is YYEKEE (reference sequence). The CDR3 DNA reads as TGTGCCAGCAGCTTGTGGCAGGGGAACAATCAGCCCCAGCATTTT. Translated: CASSLWQGNNQPQHF.

A word on this clonotype: The junction differs from germline at one of its ends, possibly a read error. The rearrangement links TRBV6-6 to TRBJ2-5; D might be TRBD2 (5 bases). The CDR3 contains 11 residues. CDR1 and CDR2 from the germline V gene are MNHNY and SVGAGI (reference sequence). CDR3 coding DNA: TGTGCCAGCATTCTCGGACTCCCTCTGTCCTTC. It yields the protein CASILGLPLSF.

In its sample, this clonotype was seen many times. The chain joins TRBV29-1 to TRBJ1-4; D remains unclear. The CDR3 length is 12 residues. The V end lost 7 bases, the J end lost 2 bases, and 8 bases lay between the germline ends. In germline, CDR1 is SQVTM, CDR2 ANQGSEA. CDR3 region: CSAQRTNEKLFF. CDR3 coding DNA: TGCAGCGCCCAACGGACTAATGAAAAACTGTTTTTT.

V and J are TRBV7-9 and TRBJ2-2; no definite D call. The germline V gene encodes CDR1 SEHNR and CDR2 FQNEAQ (reference sequence). V shed 1 base and J shed 4 bases, with 4 bases lying between them. The CDR3 spans 13 residues. CDR3 DNA: TGTGCCAGCAGCTTAGTTCCCACCGGGGAGCTGTTTTTT. This translates into CASSLVPTGELFF.

The J gene is TRBJ2-7, the V gene TRBV20-1; 9 bases match TRBD1. The V and J ends lost 4 bases and 0 bases, in that order; junction bases with no gene match: 1. The CDR3 runs to 13 residues. Germline-derived CDR1 and CDR2 are DFQATT and SNEGSKA (reference sequence). CDR3 region: CSAKTGGSYEQYF. The DNA for the CDR3 is TGCAGTGCTAAGACAGGGGGCTCCTACGAGCAGTACTTC.

As regards this clonotype: One base away lies a much larger clone, so this may be a sequencing read error. CDR3 in DNA: TGTGCCAGCAGCTTAGCCCGGGCGCCCAGTGAATTCCTCCACTTT. The encoded protein is CASSLARAPSEFLHF. This chain connects TRBV7-2 to TRBJ1-6; D gene unclear. The V end was cut by 0 bases, the J end by 15 bases, with 18 bases between. The CDR3 extends over 15 amino acids. Germline V gene sequence: CDR1 SGHTA, CDR2 FQGNSA.

The chain uses TRBV11-2 and TRBJ2-7; no clear D. The V and J ends lost 3 bases and 2 bases respectively, with 11 bases between them. Per germline, CDR1 SGHAT and CDR2 FQNNGV. The CDR3 covers 14 residues. The CDR3 here is CASSFSPPTYEQYF. The CDR3 DNA sequence: TGTGCCAGCAGCTTTTCTCCACCAACCTACGAGCAGTACTTC.

The table lists this clonotype with a few counts. The V and J genes are TRBV18 and TRBJ2-5; TRBD1 might be the D (6 bases). The CDR3 spans 16 residues. Looked up from germline, CDR1 is KGHSH and CDR2 is LQKENI. Deletions cut 3 bases from V and 3 bases from J, with 17 bases between. The CDR3: CASSPTGQPVKETQYF. CDR3 coding DNA: TGTGCCAGCTCACCCACGGGACAACCAGTTAAAGAGACCCAGTACTTC.

This clonotype has a count of ten or more. The chain uses TRBV15 and TRBJ2-5; D remains ambiguous. CDR3 length: 15 amino acids. CDR1 LNHNV and CDR2 YYDKDF come from the germline V gene (reference sequence). V was trimmed by 0 bases and J by 4 bases, leaving 12 bases between them. The CDR3 DNA follows: TGTGCCACCAGCAGAGATTGGGTGGAAAGAGAGACCCAGTACTTC. Its translation: CATSRDWVERETQYF.

Note on this clonotype: With a much larger clone just one base away, this may be a read error. This chain uses TRBV7-2 with TRBJ1-1, with D possibly TRBD1 on 5 matching bases. Germline assignment: CDR1 SGHTA and CDR2 FQGNSA. V was cut by 6 bases and J by 0 bases, with 14 bases left in between. This CDR3 has 15 amino acids. CDR3 loop: CASRWGGIMNTEAFF. CDR3 nucleotide sequence: TGTGCCAGCAGGTGGGGGGGTATAATGAACACTGAAGCTTTCTTT.

A few counts support this clonotype. The chain couples TRBV15 to TRBJ2-7; D gene unclear. V was shortened by 0 bases and J by 1 base, with 10 bases between the two germline ends. Germline loops: CDR1 LNHNV, CDR2 YYDKDF (reference sequence). The CDR3 has 15 amino acids. The CDR3 DNA is TGTGCCACCAGCAGAGATATGACACCATCCTACGAGCAGTACTTC. Protein sequence: CATSRDMTPSYEQYF.

A few counts support this clonotype. The chain couples TRBV15 to TRBJ1-4; 7 bases map to TRBD1. The junction had 11 bases not matched to a gene; V was cut back by 9 bases and J by 7 bases. CDR3 length: 14 amino acids. The germline V gene has CDR1 LNHNV and CDR2 YYDKDF (reference sequence). The CDR3 sequence: CATKRQGGSEKLFF. The CDR3, as DNA: TGTGCCACTAAAAGACAGGGAGGGAGTGAAAAACTGTTTTTT.

Many counts were recorded for this clonotype. This rearrangement joins TRBV24-1 to TRBJ1-5; D gene unclear. Germline loops: CDR1 KGHDR, CDR2 SFDVKD. Trimming took 7 bases from V and 3 from J, leaving 24 bases between them. The CDR3 loop spans 18 amino acids. DNA of the CDR3: TGTGCCACCAGCCCTAAGGCCAGTCTTTACGGAGTCAATCAGCCCCAGCATTTT. Amino acids: CATSPKASLYGVNQPQHF.

This clonotype was counted at least ten times. V and J are TRBV10-2 and TRBJ2-5, with 7 positions matching TRBD2. With V trimmed by 9 bases and J by 2 bases, 3 bases remained unmatched. Germline-derived CDR1 and CDR2 are WSHSY and SAAADI. The CDR3 has 12 residues. The CDR3 nucleotides are TGCGCCAGTCTAGCGGAACAAGAGACCCAGTACTTC. This translates into CASLAEQETQYF.

This clonotype occurred many times. One end of the junction is discordant with germline, which a read error may explain. The V and J genes are TRBV20-1 and TRBJ2-7; D unclear. The CDR3 extends over 12 amino acids. In germline, CDR1 is DFQATT, CDR2 SNEGSKA (reference sequence). The CDR3 DNA reads as TGCAGTGCTGGAGAACAGTTTCCCGAGCAGTACTTC. Its translation is CSAGEQFPEQYF.

In the case of this clonotype: A much larger clone is a single base away; this may be a read error. The V and J genes are TRBV11-2 and TRBJ1-2; 10 bases match TRBD1. The V gene end was trimmed by 8 bases and the J gene end by 5 bases; junction bases not matched to a gene: 11. Germline CDR1 reads SGHAT; CDR2 reads FQNNGV. This CDR3 is 15 amino acids long. CDR3 protein: CASPPPGQGYYGYTF. The CDR3 coding sequence is TGTGCCAGCCCGCCTCCGGGACAGGGGTATTATGGCTACACCTTC.

This clonotype has a count of ten or more. The J gene is TRBJ1-5, the V gene TRBV11-2, with 8 bases matching TRBD1. The CDR3 extends over 14 amino acids. CDR1 and CDR2 from the germline V gene are SGHAT and FQNNGV. J gave up 7 bases and V 5 bases, and 7 bases lay outside the gene matches. In DNA, the CDR3 is TGTGCCAGCAGCAGGGAACAGGGGGACCAGCCCCAGCATTTT. Translated, it gives CASSREQGDQPQHF.